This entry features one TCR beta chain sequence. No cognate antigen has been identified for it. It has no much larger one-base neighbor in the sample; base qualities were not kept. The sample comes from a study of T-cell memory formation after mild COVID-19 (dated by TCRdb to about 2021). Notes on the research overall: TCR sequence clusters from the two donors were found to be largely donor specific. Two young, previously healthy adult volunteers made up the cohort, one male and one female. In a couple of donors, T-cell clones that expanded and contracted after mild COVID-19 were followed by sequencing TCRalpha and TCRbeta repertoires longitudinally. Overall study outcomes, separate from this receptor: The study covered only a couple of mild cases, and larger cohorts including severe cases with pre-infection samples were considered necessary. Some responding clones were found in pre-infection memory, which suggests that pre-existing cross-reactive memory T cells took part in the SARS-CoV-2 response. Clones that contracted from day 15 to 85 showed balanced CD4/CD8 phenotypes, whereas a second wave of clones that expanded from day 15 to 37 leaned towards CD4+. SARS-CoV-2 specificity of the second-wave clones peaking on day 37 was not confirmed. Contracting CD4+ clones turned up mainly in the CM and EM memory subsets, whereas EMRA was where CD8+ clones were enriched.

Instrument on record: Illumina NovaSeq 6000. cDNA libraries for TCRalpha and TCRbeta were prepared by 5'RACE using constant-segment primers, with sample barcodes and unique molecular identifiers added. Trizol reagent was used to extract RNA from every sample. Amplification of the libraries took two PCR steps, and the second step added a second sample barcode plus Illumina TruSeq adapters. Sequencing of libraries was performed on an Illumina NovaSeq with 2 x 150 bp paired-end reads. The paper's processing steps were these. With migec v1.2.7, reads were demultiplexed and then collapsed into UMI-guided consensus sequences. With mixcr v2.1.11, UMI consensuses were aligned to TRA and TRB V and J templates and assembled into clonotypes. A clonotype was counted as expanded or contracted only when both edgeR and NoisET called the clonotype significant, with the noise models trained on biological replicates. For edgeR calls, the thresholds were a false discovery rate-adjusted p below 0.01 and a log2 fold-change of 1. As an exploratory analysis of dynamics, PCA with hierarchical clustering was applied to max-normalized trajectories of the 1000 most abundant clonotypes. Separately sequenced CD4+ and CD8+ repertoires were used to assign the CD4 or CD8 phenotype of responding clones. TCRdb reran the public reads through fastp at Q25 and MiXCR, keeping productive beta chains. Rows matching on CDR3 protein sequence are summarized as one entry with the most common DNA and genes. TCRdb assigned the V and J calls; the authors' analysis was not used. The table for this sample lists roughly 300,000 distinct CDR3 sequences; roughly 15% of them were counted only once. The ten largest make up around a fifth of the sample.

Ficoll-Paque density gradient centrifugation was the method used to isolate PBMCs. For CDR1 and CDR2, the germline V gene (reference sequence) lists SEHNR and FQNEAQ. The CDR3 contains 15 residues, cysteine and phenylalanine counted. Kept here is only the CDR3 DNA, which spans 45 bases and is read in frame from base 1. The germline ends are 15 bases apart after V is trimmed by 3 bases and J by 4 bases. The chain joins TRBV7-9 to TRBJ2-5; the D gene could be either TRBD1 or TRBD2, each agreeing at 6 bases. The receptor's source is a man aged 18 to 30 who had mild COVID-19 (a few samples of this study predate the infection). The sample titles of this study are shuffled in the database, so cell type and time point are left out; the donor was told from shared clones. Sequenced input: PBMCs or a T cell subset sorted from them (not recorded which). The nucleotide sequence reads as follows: TGTGCCAGCAGCTTTTTGGGGGGCGAGGGAGAGACCCAGTACTTC. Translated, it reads CASSFLGGEGETQYF.